This T cell receptor (beta chain) was profiled in a study of control samples from healthy donors and cancer patients. Only in-frame clones appear in the TCRdb table, and some are missing; sequencing was by immunoSEQ multiplex PCR. Of approximately 97,000 clones listed, around 90% are singletons. Trimming took 10 bases from V and 5 from J, leaving 14 bases between them. Germline V gives CDR1 SGHTA, CDR2 FQGNSA. The CDR3 contains 12 residues. The sample comprised blood. This clonotype originated in a man younger than 45 in good health. The chain is built from TRBV7-2 and TRBJ1-2; weak D call: TRBD1 (5 bases). CDR3 loop: CATPGRLYGYTF. CDR3 nucleotide sequence: TGTGCCACTCCGGGACGGTTGTATGGCTACACCTTC.